These T cell receptor beta chains were read from a single sample in a study of blood T cell repertoires in COVID-19. Assay: immunoSEQ multiplex PCR; the TCRdb copy retains only in-frame clones and omits some. The sample carries more than 95,000 clones, over 80% recorded once. Material: peripheral blood. The source of these receptors is a man in his fifties with acute or convalescent COVID-19. Each CDR3 is given with its conserved first and last residue. A D gene is named only where the DNA matches it firmly. Clone size is shown for a subset of rows, as once, few, many or a class of expanded clone.

size: once
D: TRBD2
V: TRBV28
length: 18
J: TRBJ2-5
DNA: TGTGCCAGCAGTTCATATCCCCCTAGGCGGGAGCTGGGGGAGACCCAGTACTTC
CDR3: CASSSYPPRRELGETQYF

size: few
D: NA
V: TRBV7-8
length: 14
J: TRBJ1-1
DNA: TGTGCCAGCAGCCAAGAGTCGGTGAGCACTGAAGCTTTCTTT
CDR3: CASSQESVSTEAFF

size: NA
D: TRBD1
V: TRBV19
length: 15
J: TRBJ2-7
DNA: TGTGCCAGCTCGACGGCAGCGGACAGGGGAAGCGAGCAGTACTTC
CDR3: CASSTAADRGSEQYF

size: NA
D: TRBD2
V: TRBV5-1
length: 14
J: TRBJ2-2
DNA: TGCGCCAGCAGCGCAGCGGGAGGGACCGGGGAGCTGTTTTTT
CDR3: CASSAAGGTGELFF

size: NA
D: TRBD2
V: TRBV5-1
length: 18
J: TRBJ2-5
DNA: TGCGCCAGCAGCTTGGTGGGTGCTAGCGGGAGAAATCAAGAGACCCAGTACTTC
CDR3: CASSLVGASGRNQETQYF

size: NA
D: TRBD2
V: TRBV2
length: 15
J: TRBJ2-7
DNA: TGTGCCAGCAGTGGAAGCGGGGGGGACCCATACGAGCAGTACTTC
CDR3: CASSGSGGDPYEQYF

size: NA
D: NA
V: TRBV4-1
length: 13
J: TRBJ2-1
DNA: TGCGCCAGCAGCCCCAGGACTGTATTTGAGCAGTTCTTC
CDR3: CASSPRTVFEQFF

size: NA
D: NA
V: TRBV5-4
length: 16
J: TRBJ1-3
DNA: TGTGCCAGCAGCTTGTCGGGAGGAGGCTCTGGAAACACCATATATTTT
CDR3: CASSLSGGGSGNTIYF

size: NA
D: TRBD1
V: TRBV5-6
length: 16
J: TRBJ2-7
DNA: TGTGCCAGCAGCTTCCCTCCTCGACAGGGAATGGGGGAGCAGTACTTC
CDR3: CASSFPPRQGMGEQYF

size: NA
D: NA
V: TRBV10-3
length: 14
J: TRBJ1-2
DNA: TGTGCCATCAGTGTAAATACAGGCAACTCTGGCTACACCTTC
CDR3: CAISVNTGNSGYTF